This T cell receptor (beta chain) was documented in a study of T cell responses to AZD1222 COVID-19 vaccine. Study-wide results and limits: Compared with day 0, the breadth and depth of the Spike-specific TCR repertoire rose significantly after two doses of AZD1222. Reportedly, close to half of spike-specific TCRs are directed against unmutated variant regions.

In regard to this clone: Antigen unknown.

Libraries were prepared by immunoSEQ multiplex PCR; TCRdb keeps only in-frame clonotypes and omits some of them. The data contain some 140,000 clones, roughly 92% of them singletons. Trimming cost V 4 bases and J 5 bases, with 18 bases left between them. Per germline, CDR1 LGHNA and CDR2 YNFKEQ. The CDR3 sequence is 16 residues long. V gene TRBV4-2 combines with J gene TRBJ1-5, with D perhaps TRBD1 (5 bases). The sequencing here drew on peripheral blood, taken on day 0 of AZD1222 vaccination. This sequence was found in an adult in good health. The CDR3 region has the DNA TGTGCCAGCAGCCGAGGGCTAGGGGCCGAACATCAGCCCCAGCATTTT. Residues: CASSRGLGAEHQPQHF.